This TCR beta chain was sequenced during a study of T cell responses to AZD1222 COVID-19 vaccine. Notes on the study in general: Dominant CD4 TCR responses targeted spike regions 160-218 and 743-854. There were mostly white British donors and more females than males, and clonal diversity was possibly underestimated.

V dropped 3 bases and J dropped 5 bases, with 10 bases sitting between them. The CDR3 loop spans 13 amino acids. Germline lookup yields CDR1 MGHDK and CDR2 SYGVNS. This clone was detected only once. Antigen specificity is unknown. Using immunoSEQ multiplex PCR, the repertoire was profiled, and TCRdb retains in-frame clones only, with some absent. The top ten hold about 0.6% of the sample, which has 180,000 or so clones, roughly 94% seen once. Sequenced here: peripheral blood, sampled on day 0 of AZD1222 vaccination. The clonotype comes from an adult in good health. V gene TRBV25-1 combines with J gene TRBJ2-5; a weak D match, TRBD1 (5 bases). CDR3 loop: CASSDSTEETQYF. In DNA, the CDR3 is TGTGCCAGCAGTGACTCGACAGAGGAGACCCAGTACTTC.